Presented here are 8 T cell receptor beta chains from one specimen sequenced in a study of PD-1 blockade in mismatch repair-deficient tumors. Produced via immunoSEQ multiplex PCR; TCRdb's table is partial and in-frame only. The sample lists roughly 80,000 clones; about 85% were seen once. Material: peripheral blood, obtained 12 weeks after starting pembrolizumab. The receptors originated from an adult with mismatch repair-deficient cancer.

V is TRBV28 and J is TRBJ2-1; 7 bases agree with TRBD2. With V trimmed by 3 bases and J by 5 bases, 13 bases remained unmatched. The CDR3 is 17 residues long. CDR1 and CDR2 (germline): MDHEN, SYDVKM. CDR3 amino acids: CASSFFGGGPKDNEQFF. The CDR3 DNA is TGTGCCAGCAGTTTTTTCGGGGGAGGGCCAAAAGACAATGAGCAGTTCTTC.

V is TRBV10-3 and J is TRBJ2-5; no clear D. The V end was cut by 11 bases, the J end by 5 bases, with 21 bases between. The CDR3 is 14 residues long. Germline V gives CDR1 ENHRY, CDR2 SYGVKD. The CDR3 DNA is TGTGCCTCCGGCGATGGCCCCGCAGGTGAGACCCAGTACTTC. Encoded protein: CASGDGPAGETQYF.

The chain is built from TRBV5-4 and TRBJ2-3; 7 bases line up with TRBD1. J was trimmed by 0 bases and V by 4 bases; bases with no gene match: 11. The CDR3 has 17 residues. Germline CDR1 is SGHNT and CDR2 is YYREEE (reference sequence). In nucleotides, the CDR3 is TGTGCCAGCAGCCCCATGCCGGGACAGATTAGCACAGATACGCAGTATTTT. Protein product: CASSPMPGQISTDTQYF.

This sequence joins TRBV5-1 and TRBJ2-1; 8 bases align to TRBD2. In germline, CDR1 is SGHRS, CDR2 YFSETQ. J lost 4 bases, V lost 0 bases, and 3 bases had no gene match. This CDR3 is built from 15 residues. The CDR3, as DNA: TGCGCCAGCAGCTTGGGACTAGCGTCATACAATGAGCAGTTCTTC. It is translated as CASSLGLASYNEQFF.

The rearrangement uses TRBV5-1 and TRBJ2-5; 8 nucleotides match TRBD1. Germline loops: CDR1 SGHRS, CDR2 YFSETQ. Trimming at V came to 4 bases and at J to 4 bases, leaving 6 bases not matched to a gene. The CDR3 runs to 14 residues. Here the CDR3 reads CASSPDRGAETQYF. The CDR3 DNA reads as TGCGCCAGCAGCCCCGACAGGGGAGCAGAGACCCAGTACTTC.

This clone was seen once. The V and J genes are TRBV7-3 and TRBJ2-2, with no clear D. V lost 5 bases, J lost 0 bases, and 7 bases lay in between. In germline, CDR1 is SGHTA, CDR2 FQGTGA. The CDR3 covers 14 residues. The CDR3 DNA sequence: TGTGCCAGCAGCCTCGACCCGAACACCGGGGAGCTGTTTTTT. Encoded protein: CASSLDPNTGELFF.

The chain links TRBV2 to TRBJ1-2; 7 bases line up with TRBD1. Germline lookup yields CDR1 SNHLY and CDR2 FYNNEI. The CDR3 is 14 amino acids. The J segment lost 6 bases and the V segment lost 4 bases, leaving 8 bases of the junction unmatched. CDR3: CASSAQGQADGYTF. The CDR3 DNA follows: TGTGCCAGCAGTGCCCAAGGACAGGCCGATGGCTACACCTTC.

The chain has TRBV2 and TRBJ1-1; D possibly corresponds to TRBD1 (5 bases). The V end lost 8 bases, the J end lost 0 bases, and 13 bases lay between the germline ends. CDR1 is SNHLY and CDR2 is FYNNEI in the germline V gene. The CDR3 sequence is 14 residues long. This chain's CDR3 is CASASGILNTEAFF. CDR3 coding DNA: TGTGCCAGCGCCTCAGGGATACTGAACACTGAAGCTTTCTTT.